What follows are 17 T cell receptor beta chains derived from one specimen sequenced in a study of CD8+ T cells in alopecia areata. Isolated RNA was reverse transcribed into cDNA used as the sequencing template. Some clones are missing from TCRdb's copy, which holds only in-frame ones; the method was immunoSEQ multiplex PCR. The table records about 200,000 clones, roughly 66% of them present only once. Treatment noted: oral pan-JAK inhibitor, 5-10 mg twice daily. The sequencing used CD4+ T cells sorted from blood, collected at week 24, from a patient treated with tofacitinib. The receptors were sampled from a human donor with alopecia areata.

This chain uses TRBV9 with TRBJ2-6; no reliable D call. V was pared by 0 bases and J by 4 bases, with 14 bases between. This CDR3 is 17 amino acids long. CDR1 and CDR2 (germline): SGDLS, YYNGEE. CDR3: CASSVGGVALGANVLTF. The DNA for the CDR3 is TGTGCCAGCAGCGTAGGAGGCGTGGCTTTGGGGGCCAACGTCCTGACTTTC.

The chain is built from TRBV4-2 and TRBJ2-4, with a tentative D call TRBD2 (5 bases). Trimming pared 1 base from V and 3 bases from J, leaving 16 bases between. The CDR3 loop spans 17 amino acids. Germline assignment: CDR1 LGHNA and CDR2 YNFKEQ. The CDR3 is CASSQVSGLGGKNIQYF. CDR3 DNA: TGTGCCAGCAGCCAAGTGTCGGGTCTCGGAGGCAAAAACATTCAGTACTTC.

The V gene is TRBV6-5, the J gene TRBJ1-6; D is unresolved. Trimming pared 2 bases from V and 10 bases from J, leaving 9 bases between. Germline CDR1 is MNHEY and CDR2 is SVGAGI. This CDR3 is 13 amino acids long. The CDR3 loop reads CASSYGVESPLHF. In DNA, the CDR3 is TGTGCCAGCAGTTACGGGGTTGAATCACCCCTCCACTTT.

The chain combines TRBV5-1 with TRBJ2-7; D is ambiguous. The germline gives CDR1 SGHRS, CDR2 YFSETQ. The CDR3 is 14 residues long. V was pared by 0 bases and J by 5 bases, with 12 bases between. The DNA of the CDR3 is TGCGCCAGCAGCTTGGTGGCAGACCTCCACGAGCAGTACTTC. The encoded protein is CASSLVADLHEQYF.

The rearrangement uses TRBV30 and TRBJ2-3; D is undetermined. Germline V gene data show CDR1 as GTSNPN and CDR2 as SVGIG (reference sequence). The germline V and J ends were trimmed by 0 bases and 3 bases, with 13 bases remaining between them. The length of the CDR3 is 15 residues. CDR3 bases: TGTGCCTGGAGTGTACATCGCATGGGGACAGATACGCAGTATTTT. Translating it yields CAWSVHRMGTDTQYF.

This clone has only a few counts. The CDR3 coding sequence is TGCGCCAGCAGTGAGTCGTGGGGCCTCATGAACACTGAAGCTTTCTTT. It encodes CASSESWGLMNTEAFF. The chain links TRBV10-2 to TRBJ1-1; the D gene is possibly TRBD1 (5 bases). V was cut by 0 bases and J by 0 bases, with 11 bases left in between. The CDR3 contains 16 residues. The V gene's germline CDR1 is WSHSY and CDR2 SAAADI.

The chain combines TRBV11-2 with TRBJ2-7, with unresolved D. The CDR3 spans 14 residues. From germline, CDR1 is SGHAT and CDR2 FQNNGV. The V gene lost 0 bases and the J gene lost 4 bases, with 10 bases spanning the gap. The CDR3 loop is CASSLDYGSYEQYF. CDR3 coding DNA: TGTGCCAGCAGCTTAGATTACGGGTCATACGAGCAGTACTTC.

The rearrangement uses TRBV29-1 and TRBJ1-2; D remains unclear. V gave up 4 bases and J gave up 4 bases, with 10 bases separating them. The CDR3 is made up of 12 amino acids. The V gene's germline CDR1 is SQVTM and CDR2 ANQGSEA. Here the CDR3 reads CSVAEGSYGYTF. Written as DNA, the CDR3 is TGCAGCGTTGCTGAGGGTAGCTATGGCTACACCTTC.

This clone occurred once. V gene TRBV11-2 combines with J gene TRBJ2-3; D is undetermined. V shed 8 bases and J shed 0 bases, with 9 bases lying between them. The CDR3 contains 13 residues. Germline CDR1 is SGHAT and CDR2 is FQNNGV. The CDR3 protein is CASRLASTDTQYF. The CDR3, as DNA: TGTGCCAGCCGCCTCGCTAGCACAGATACGCAGTATTTT. The variable domain in full, with the rest retrieved from reference TRBV11-2 and TRBJ2-3, is EAGVAQSPRYKIIEKRQSVAFWCNPISGHATLYWYQQILGQGPKLLIQFQNNGVVDDSQLPKDRFSAERLKGVDSTLKIQPAKLEDSAVYLCASRLASTDTQYFGPGTRLTVL.

This clone was seen a single time. V is TRBV5-6 and J is TRBJ1-6; 10 bases fit TRBD1. Germline-derived CDR1 and CDR2 are SGHDT and YYEEEE. This CDR3 spans 14 amino acids. V dropped 6 bases and J dropped 7; count of bases not matched to a gene: 4. Here the CDR3 reads CASKGTGVNSPLHF. In DNA form, the CDR3 reads TGTGCCAGCAAAGGGACAGGGGTCAATTCACCCCTCCACTTT.

This clone turned up a few times. The chain combines TRBV18 with TRBJ2-4; D is possibly TRBD1 or TRBD2 (5 bases each). The CDR3 sequence is 17 residues long. Trimming stripped 0 bases from V and 0 bases from J, with 12 bases between. CDR1 and CDR2 (germline): KGHSH, LQKENI. DNA for the CDR3: TGTGCCAGCTCACCACCGGAAGGTGGGGGAGCCAAAAACATTCAGTACTTC. Translating it yields CASSPPEGGGAKNIQYF.

V gene TRBV4-3 combines with J gene TRBJ2-2; no firm D call. Trimming left V 1 base short and J 2 bases short, with 5 bases between. Germline CDR1 is LGHNA and CDR2 is YSLEER. The CDR3 runs 14 residues. CDR3 loop: CASSQAYNTGELFF. In nucleotides, the CDR3 is TGCGCCAGCAGCCAAGCGTATAACACCGGGGAGCTGTTTTTT.

V usage is TRBV5-1 and J usage is TRBJ1-3, with D uncertain. V shed 4 bases and J shed 4 bases, with 12 bases lying between them. The CDR3 length is 14 residues. The germline CDR1 and CDR2 sequences are SGHRS and YFSETQ. The CDR3 DNA reads TGCGCCAGCAGCCCAACGGAAGGAGGAAACACCATATATTTT. This encodes CASSPTEGGNTIYF. Complete variable domain (other parts from reference TRBV5-1 and TRBJ1-3): KAGVTQTPRYLIKTRGQQVTLSCSPISGHRSVSWYQQTPGQGLQFLFEYFSETQRNKGNFPGRFSGRQFSNSRSEMNVSTLELGDSALYLCASSPTEGGNTIYFGEGSWLTVV.

The rearrangement uses TRBV6-5 and TRBJ1-4; D might be TRBD1 (5 bases). This CDR3 is 12 amino acids long. Germline V gene lookup returns CDR1 MNHEY and CDR2 SVGAGI. Trimming shortened V by 6 bases and J by 5 bases, and 7 bases separated the two germline ends. The CDR3 bases are TGTGCCAGCAGGACAGCGAATGAAAAACTGTTTTTT. Translation: CASRTANEKLFF.

The rearrangement uses TRBV5-6 and TRBJ2-3, with 9 positions matching TRBD2. The V gene's germline CDR1 is SGHDT and CDR2 YYEEEE. This CDR3 is built from 16 residues. V shed 0 bases, J shed 2 bases, and the junction held 4 bases outside the gene matches. This CDR3 is CASSLALAGITDTQYF. The CDR3 DNA reads as TGTGCCAGCAGCTTGGCTCTAGCGGGGATCACAGATACGCAGTATTTT.

The V gene is TRBV6-5, the J gene TRBJ1-5, with no clear D. The germline CDR1 and CDR2 sequences are MNHEY and SVGAGI. The CDR3 has 13 amino acids. Trimming cost V 2 bases and J 11 bases, with 13 bases left between them. The CDR3 DNA reads TGTGCCAGCAGTTACAGGCCGGCGGGCACCCAGCATTTT. Its protein is CASSYRPAGTQHF.

This clone was detected only a few times. CDR3 sequence: CSVVGGYEQYF. CDR3 coding DNA: TGCAGCGTGGTGGGGGGCTACGAGCAGTACTTC. The chain combines TRBV29-1 with TRBJ2-5, with D perhaps matching TRBD2 (6 bases). The J call may not be correct, given that the DNA end is closer to TRBJ2-7. This CDR3 region has 11 residues. CDR1 and CDR2 from the germline V gene are SQVTM and ANQGSEA.